A selection of T cell receptor beta chains follows, all from one sample in a study of T cell clonotyping in hematopoietic cell transplantation. Data came from immunoSEQ multiplex PCR; TCRdb stores just in-frame clones and leaves some out. The sample carries 65,000 to 80,000 clones, almost 97% recorded once. This sample comprised peripheral blood mononuclear cells, obtained before stem cell transplant. The receptors stem from a woman in her fifties or sixties with acute myeloid leukemia. Some clones in this sample may be carry-over from other donors' samples. The CDR3 runs from the conserved cysteine through the conserved F or W. The D gene is left open where the match is weak. Clone size is shown for a subset of rows, as once, few, many or a class of expanded clone.

size: .
J: TRBJ1-5
V: TRBV6-1
D: .
DNA: TGTGCCAGCAGTGAAATGAATAATAGCAATCAGCCCCAGCATTTT
CDR3: CASSEMNNSNQPQHF

size: .
J: TRBJ2-5
V: TRBV7-9
D: TRBD2
DNA: TGTGCCAGCAGCCCCACCCGACTAGCGGGAGCGGAAGAGACCCAGTACTTC
CDR3: CASSPTRLAGAEETQYF

size: .
J: TRBJ1-2
V: TRBV11-2
D: .
DNA: TGTGCCAGCAGCTTCAGGGTGAGCTATGGCTACACCTTC
CDR3: CASSFRVSYGYTF

size: .
J: TRBJ1-2
V: TRBV30
D: .
DNA: TGTGCCTGGAACGCCGGGAACCGGCCCTCTAACTATGGCTACACCTTC
CDR3: CAWNAGNRPSNYGYTF

size: .
J: TRBJ2-3
V: TRBV27
D: .
DNA: TGTGCCAGCAGTTTCCCAGGGCGCACAGATACGCAGTATTTT
CDR3: CASSFPGRTDTQYF

size: .
J: TRBJ2-7
V: TRBV29-1
D: .
DNA: TGCAGCGTTCACATAGGGGGCTACGAGCAGTACTTC
CDR3: CSVHIGGYEQYF

size: .
J: TRBJ2-3
V: TRBV5-1
D: .
DNA: TGCGCCAGCAGCCTTTCATCAGCGGTCGCAGATACGCAGTATTTT
CDR3: CASSLSSAVADTQYF

size: .
J: TRBJ1-2
V: TRBV2
D: .
DNA: TGTGCCAGCAGTGACAGGGCCGGCTATGGCTACACCTTC
CDR3: CASSDRAGYGYTF

size: .
J: TRBJ2-2
V: TRBV7-6
D: TRBD1
DNA: TGTGCCAGCAGCGGTTACAGGGGAGGGGAGCTGTTTTTT
CDR3: CASSGYRGGELFF

size: .
J: TRBJ1-1
V: TRBV11-2
D: .
DNA: TGTGCCAGCAGCTACGGGCCCGCTTTGGACACTGAAGCTTTCTTT
CDR3: CASSYGPALDTEAFF

size: .
J: TRBJ2-7
V: TRBV27
D: .
DNA: TGTGCCAGCAGTACTATCTACGAGCAGTACTTC
CDR3: CASSTIYEQYF

size: once
J: TRBJ1-1
V: TRBV19
D: .
DNA: TGTGCCAGTAGTATGGACAGTTACTACACTGAAGCTTTCTTT
CDR3: CASSMDSYYTEAFF

size: .
J: TRBJ1-1
V: TRBV13
D: .
DNA: TGTGCCAGCAGCGCCCGGACAGATAACACTGAAGCTTTCTTT
CDR3: CASSARTDNTEAFF

size: .
J: TRBJ1-1
V: TRBV7-7
D: .
DNA: TGTGCTAGCAGCTTAAGTGGGACAACTGAAGCTTTCTTT
CDR3: CASSLSGTTEAFF

size: .
J: TRBJ1-2
V: TRBV11-2
D: .
DNA: TGTGCCAGCCTCGGGGGGGCCGGCTATGGCTACACCTTC
CDR3: CASLGGAGYGYTF

size: .
J: TRBJ1-1
V: TRBV4-2
D: .
DNA: TGTGCCAGCAGCCTTATACAGCAGATGAACACTGAAGCTTTCTTT
CDR3: CASSLIQQMNTEAFF

size: .
J: TRBJ2-3
V: TRBV7-2
D: .
DNA: TGTGCCAGCAGCCCCAATGGGGTTAGCACAGATACGCAGTATTTT
CDR3: CASSPNGVSTDTQYF

size: .
J: TRBJ2-3
V: TRBV5-1
D: TRBD2
DNA: TGCGCCAGCAGCCGCCAGAGGACTAGCGGGAGGGCGGGCGCAGATACGCAGTATTTT
CDR3: CASSRQRTSGRAGADTQYF

size: .
J: TRBJ2-2
V: TRBV5-1
D: .
DNA: TGCGCCAGCAGCGGGGGGAACACCGGGGAGCTGTTTTTT
CDR3: CASSGGNTGELFF

size: .
J: TRBJ2-7
V: TRBV5-1
D: TRBD1
DNA: TGCGCCAGCAGCTTCCCGGGACAGAGCTCCTACGAGCAGTACTTC
CDR3: CASSFPGQSSYEQYF

size: .
J: TRBJ1-5
V: TRBV5-8
D: .
DNA: TGTGCCAGCAGCTTGTGGGGTTCACGACAGCCCCAGCATTTT
CDR3: CASSLWGSRQPQHF

size: once
J: TRBJ1-1
V: TRBV27
D: TRBD1
DNA: TGTGCCAGCAGTGGAGACAGGGTAACTGAAGCTTTCTTT
CDR3: CASSGDRVTEAFF

size: .
J: TRBJ2-1
V: TRBV19
D: .
DNA: TGTGCCAGTAGTACCAGGGGATATGAGCAGTTCTTC
CDR3: CASSTRGYEQFF

size: .
J: TRBJ2-2
V: TRBV11-3
D: .
DNA: TGTGCCAGCAGCTTGTGGCGGGCTAGCGGGGAGCTGTTTTTT
CDR3: CASSLWRASGELFF

size: .
J: TRBJ1-3
V: TRBV4-1
D: .
DNA: TGCGCCAGCAGCCAGGCACAGCCCCCCTTAAACACCATATATTTT
CDR3: CASSQAQPPLNTIYF

size: .
J: TRBJ2-7
V: TRBV27
D: .
DNA: TGTGCCAGCAGTTTCTGGGCCGAGTCAACCTACGAGCAGTACTTC
CDR3: CASSFWAESTYEQYF

size: .
J: TRBJ1-4
V: TRBV2
D: .
DNA: TGTGCCATCCCGATGGGGCAGGAGGAAAAACTGTTTTTT
CDR3: CAIPMGQEEKLFF

size: .
J: TRBJ1-2
V: TRBV19
D: .
DNA: TGTGCCAGTCGTGACACGACCTACACCTTC
CDR3: CASRDTTYTF

size: .
J: TRBJ1-5
V: TRBV30
D: .
DNA: TGTGCCTGGAGTGTACAATCTAATCAGCCCCAGCATTTT
CDR3: CAWSVQSNQPQHF

size: .
J: TRBJ1-6
V: TRBV30
D: .
DNA: TGTGCCTGGAGTGTACTGTCAACTAGGTCACCCCTCCACTTT
CDR3: CAWSVLSTRSPLHF

size: .
J: TRBJ1-4
V: TRBV28
D: TRBD1
DNA: TGTGCCAGCAGTTTCGGGACAGTCAAGGAAAAACTGTTTTTT
CDR3: CASSFGTVKEKLFF

size: .
J: TRBJ2-7
V: TRBV5-1
D: TRBD2
DNA: TGCGCCAGCAGCTTGGTACCCCCTTCTAGCGGGAGGGCTGGGGAGCAGTACTTC
CDR3: CASSLVPPSSGRAGEQYF

size: .
J: TRBJ1-2
V: TRBV30
D: .
DNA: TGTGCCTGGAACGCTGACGACGGTGACTATGGCTACACCTTC
CDR3: CAWNADDGDYGYTF

size: .
J: TRBJ2-5
V: TRBV30
D: .
DNA: TGTGCCTGGAGTGAGGTGAGGCGCGGGACCCAGTACTTC
CDR3: CAWSEVRRGTQYF

size: .
J: TRBJ1-4
V: TRBV30
D: .
DNA: TGTGCCTGGAGTAGGTGGAGGGGTGATGAAAAACTGTTTTTT
CDR3: CAWSRWRGDEKLFF

size: .
J: TRBJ1-1
V: TRBV5-1
D: .
DNA: TGCGCCAGCAGCTCGGACGGACGAAACACTGAAGCTTTCTTT
CDR3: CASSSDGRNTEAFF

size: .
J: TRBJ1-4
V: TRBV15
D: .
DNA: TGTGCCACCAGCAGAGACACGGAGGGGCCGAATCAAAAACTGTTTTTT
CDR3: CATSRDTEGPNQKLFF

size: .
J: TRBJ1-2
V: TRBV5-1
D: TRBD1
DNA: TGCGCCAGCAACCCCGGGACAGTCCGCTCCGGCTACACCTTC
CDR3: CASNPGTVRSGYTF

size: .
J: TRBJ1-6
V: TRBV6-6
D: .
DNA: TGTGCCAGCATGGTAACGCCGGGGGCTAATTCACCCCTCCACTTT
CDR3: CASMVTPGANSPLHF

size: once
J: TRBJ2-2
V: TRBV4-1
D: TRBD2
DNA: TGCGCCAGCAGCCAATTGACTAGCGGGAGGGGACGGGAGCTGTTTTTT
CDR3: CASSQLTSGRGRELFF

size: .
J: TRBJ1-2
V: TRBV30
D: .
DNA: TGTGCCTGGACGACAGGCGGTAACTATGGCTACACCTTC
CDR3: CAWTTGGNYGYTF

size: few
J: TRBJ1-4
V: TRBV5-1
D: TRBD1
DNA: TGCGCCAGCAGCTTGAGGACAGGCAGTAATGAAAAACTGTTTTTT
CDR3: CASSLRTGSNEKLFF

size: once
J: TRBJ2-2
V: TRBV29-1
D: TRBD2
DNA: TGCAGCGTTCTAAGACTAGCGGAGGGCACCGGGGAGCTGTTTTTT
CDR3: CSVLRLAEGTGELFF

size: .
J: TRBJ1-5
V: TRBV2
D: TRBD1
DNA: TGTGCCAGCAGTGGTCCCCCCAGGGGGATCGGCAATCAGCCCCAGCATTTT
CDR3: CASSGPPRGIGNQPQHF

size: .
J: TRBJ1-2
V: TRBV29-1
D: .
DNA: TGCAGCGTCGGAACCCTCATTGAGGGCTACACCTTC
CDR3: CSVGTLIEGYTF

size: .
J: TRBJ1-2
V: TRBV30
D: TRBD1
DNA: TGTGCCTGGGGACAGGGACAGAACTATGGCTACACCTTC
CDR3: CAWGQGQNYGYTF

size: .
J: TRBJ2-2
V: TRBV28
D: .
DNA: TGTGCCAGCAGGCCCGGGGTAGCTATTACCGGGGAGCTGTTTTTT
CDR3: CASRPGVAITGELFF

size: once
J: TRBJ2-7
V: TRBV11-2
D: .
DNA: TGTGCCAGCAGCCCACGCATAGACATCTCCTACGAGCAGTACTTC
CDR3: CASSPRIDISYEQYF

size: .
J: TRBJ1-5
V: TRBV6-5
D: .
DNA: TGTGCCAGCCGGCCGCCAGGGCCCTTTCATCAGCCCCAGCATTTT
CDR3: CASRPPGPFHQPQHF

size: .
J: TRBJ1-2
V: TRBV13
D: TRBD1
DNA: TGTGCCAGCAGCTCACGACAGGGTCGTGGCTACACCTTC
CDR3: CASSSRQGRGYTF

size: once
J: TRBJ1-4
V: TRBV2
D: .
DNA: TGTGCCAGCAGTGACAGAGGGCATGAAAAACTGTTTTTT
CDR3: CASSDRGHEKLFF

size: .
J: TRBJ2-7
V: TRBV7-9
D: TRBD2
DNA: TGTGCCAGCAGCTCGGGACTAGCGGGAGTCTCCGAGCAGTACTTC
CDR3: CASSSGLAGVSEQYF

size: .
J: TRBJ2-7
V: TRBV18
D: .
DNA: TGTGCCAGCTCACCGGATCGAGTAAACGAGCAGTACTTC
CDR3: CASSPDRVNEQYF

size: once
J: TRBJ2-5
V: TRBV4-1
D: .
DNA: TGCGCCAGCAGCCAGGGTTTAATGGAGACCCAGTACTTC
CDR3: CASSQGLMETQYF

size: .
J: TRBJ1-1
V: TRBV14
D: .
DNA: TGTGCCAGCAGCCCCGACAGGAGGAACAGAGCTTTCTTT
CDR3: CASSPDRRNRAFF

size: .
J: TRBJ2-7
V: TRBV7-2
D: .
DNA: TGTGCCAGCAGCTTAACCCCCGGGGGAAAGTACTTC
CDR3: CASSLTPGGKYF

size: .
J: TRBJ2-5
V: TRBV19
D: .
DNA: TGTGCCAGTCAAAGGGTCGGAGAGACCCAGTACTTC
CDR3: CASQRVGETQYF

size: .
J: TRBJ2-7
V: TRBV11-2
D: TRBD2
DNA: TGTGCCAGCAGCCAAGGGACTAGCGGAGACTACGAGCAGTACTTC
CDR3: CASSQGTSGDYEQYF